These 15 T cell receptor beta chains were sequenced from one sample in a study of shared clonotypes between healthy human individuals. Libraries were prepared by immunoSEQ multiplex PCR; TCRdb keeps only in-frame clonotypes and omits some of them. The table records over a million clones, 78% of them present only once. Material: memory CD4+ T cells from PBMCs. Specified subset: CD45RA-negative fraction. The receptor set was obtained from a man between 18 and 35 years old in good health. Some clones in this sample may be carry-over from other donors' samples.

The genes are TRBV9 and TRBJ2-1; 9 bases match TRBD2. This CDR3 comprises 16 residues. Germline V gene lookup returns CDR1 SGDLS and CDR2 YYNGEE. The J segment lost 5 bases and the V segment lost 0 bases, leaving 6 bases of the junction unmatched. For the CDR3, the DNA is TGTGCCAGCAGCGTAGTGGCGGGAGGGGGACACAATGAGCAGTTCTTC. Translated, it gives CASSVVAGGGHNEQFF.

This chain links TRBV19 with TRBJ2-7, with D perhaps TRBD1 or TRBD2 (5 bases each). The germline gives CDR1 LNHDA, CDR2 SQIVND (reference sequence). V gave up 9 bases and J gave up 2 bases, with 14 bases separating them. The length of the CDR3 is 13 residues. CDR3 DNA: TGTGCCAGCACGGGACCAAGACCCTACGAGCAGTACTTC. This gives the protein CASTGPRPYEQYF.

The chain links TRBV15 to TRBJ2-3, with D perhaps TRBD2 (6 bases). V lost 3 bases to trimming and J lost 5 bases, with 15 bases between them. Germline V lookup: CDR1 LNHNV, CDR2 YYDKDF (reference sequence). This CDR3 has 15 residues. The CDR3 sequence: CATSRRPGAVDTQYF. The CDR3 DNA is TGTGCCACCAGCAGGAGGCCGGGAGCGGTAGATACGCAGTATTTT.

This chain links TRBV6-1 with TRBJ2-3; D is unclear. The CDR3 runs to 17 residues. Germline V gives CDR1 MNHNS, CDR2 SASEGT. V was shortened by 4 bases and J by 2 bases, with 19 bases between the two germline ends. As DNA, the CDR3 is TGTGCCAGCAGTGGAAGAATGGACCTTCCTGCCACAGATACGCAGTATTTT. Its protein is CASSGRMDLPATDTQYF.

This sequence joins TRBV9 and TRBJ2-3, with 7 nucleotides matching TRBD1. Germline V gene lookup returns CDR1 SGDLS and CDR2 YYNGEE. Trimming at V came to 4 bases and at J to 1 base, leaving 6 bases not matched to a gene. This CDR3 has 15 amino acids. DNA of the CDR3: TGTGCCAGCAGCCGTCTCGACAGGGGCACAGATACGCAGTATTTT. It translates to CASSRLDRGTDTQYF.

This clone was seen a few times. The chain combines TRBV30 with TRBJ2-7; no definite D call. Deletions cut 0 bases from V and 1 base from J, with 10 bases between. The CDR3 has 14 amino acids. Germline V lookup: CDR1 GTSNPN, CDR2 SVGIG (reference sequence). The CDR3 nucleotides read TGTGCCTGGAGTGTACTAAAGGGTTCCTACGAGCAGTACTTC. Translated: CAWSVLKGSYEQYF.

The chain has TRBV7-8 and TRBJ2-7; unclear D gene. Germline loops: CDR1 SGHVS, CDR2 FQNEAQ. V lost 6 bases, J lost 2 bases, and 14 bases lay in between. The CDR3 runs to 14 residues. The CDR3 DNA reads TGTGCCAGCAGTATGTCGTCGGTGGCCTACGAGCAGTACTTC. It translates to CASSMSSVAYEQYF.

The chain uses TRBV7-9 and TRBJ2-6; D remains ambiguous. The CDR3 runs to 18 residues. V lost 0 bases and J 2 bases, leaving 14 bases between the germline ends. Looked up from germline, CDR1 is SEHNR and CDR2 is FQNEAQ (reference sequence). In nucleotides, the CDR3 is TGTGCCAGCAGCTTAGCGATCCTCGGGTACCCTGGGGCCAACGTCCTGACTTTC. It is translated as CASSLAILGYPGANVLTF.

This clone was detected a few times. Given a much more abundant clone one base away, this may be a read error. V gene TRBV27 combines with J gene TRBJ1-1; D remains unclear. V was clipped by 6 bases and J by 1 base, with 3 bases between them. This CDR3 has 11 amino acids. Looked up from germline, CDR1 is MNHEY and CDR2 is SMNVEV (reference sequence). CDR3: CASRQNTEAFF. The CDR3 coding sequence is TGTGCCAGCAGACAGAACACTGAAGCTTTCTTT.

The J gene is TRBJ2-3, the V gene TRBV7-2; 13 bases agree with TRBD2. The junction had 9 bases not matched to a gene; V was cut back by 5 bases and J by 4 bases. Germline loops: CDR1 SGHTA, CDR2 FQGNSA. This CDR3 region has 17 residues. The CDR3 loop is CASSQQLAGGPADTQYF. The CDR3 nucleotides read TGTGCCAGCAGCCAACAACTAGCGGGAGGGCCTGCAGATACGCAGTATTTT.

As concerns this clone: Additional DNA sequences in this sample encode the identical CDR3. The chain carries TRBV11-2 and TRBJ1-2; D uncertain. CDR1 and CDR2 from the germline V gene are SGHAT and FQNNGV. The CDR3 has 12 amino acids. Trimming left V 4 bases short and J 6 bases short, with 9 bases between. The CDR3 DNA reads TGTGCCAGCAGCTGGGGAGGAGATGGCTACACCTTC. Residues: CASSWGGDGYTF.

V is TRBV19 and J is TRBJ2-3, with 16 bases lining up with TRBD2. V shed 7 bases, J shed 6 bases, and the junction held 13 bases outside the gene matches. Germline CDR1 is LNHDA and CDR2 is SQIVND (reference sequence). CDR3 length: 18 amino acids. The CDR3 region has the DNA TGTGCCAGTACGAGAGGGACTAGCGGGAGGGGAAGGTTGGATACGCAGTATTTT. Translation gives CASTRGTSGRGRLDTQYF. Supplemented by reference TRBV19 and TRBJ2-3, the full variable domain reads DGGITQSPKYLFRKEGQNVTLSCEQNLNHDAMYWYRQDPGQGLRLIYYSQIVNDFQKGDIAEGYSVSREKKESFPLTVTSAQKNPTAFYLCASTRGTSGRGRLDTQYFGPGTRLTVL.

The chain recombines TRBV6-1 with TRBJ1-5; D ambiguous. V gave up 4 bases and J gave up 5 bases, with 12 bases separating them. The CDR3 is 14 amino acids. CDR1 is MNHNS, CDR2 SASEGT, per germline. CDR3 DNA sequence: TGTGCCAGCAGTGCCGGGCAGTCGCATCAGCCCCAGCATTTT. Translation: CASSAGQSHQPQHF.

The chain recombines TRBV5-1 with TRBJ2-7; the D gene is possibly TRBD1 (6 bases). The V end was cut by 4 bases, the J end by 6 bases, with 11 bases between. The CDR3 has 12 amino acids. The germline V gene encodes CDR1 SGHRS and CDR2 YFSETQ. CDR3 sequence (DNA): TGCGCCAGCAGCCCGTCCAGGGGCGAGCAGTACTTC. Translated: CASSPSRGEQYF. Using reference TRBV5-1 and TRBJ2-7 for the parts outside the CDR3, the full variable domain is KAGVTQTPRYLIKTRGQQVTLSCSPISGHRSVSWYQQTPGQGLQFLFEYFSETQRNKGNFPGRFSGRQFSNSRSEMNVSTLELGDSALYLCASSPSRGEQYFGPGTRLTVT.

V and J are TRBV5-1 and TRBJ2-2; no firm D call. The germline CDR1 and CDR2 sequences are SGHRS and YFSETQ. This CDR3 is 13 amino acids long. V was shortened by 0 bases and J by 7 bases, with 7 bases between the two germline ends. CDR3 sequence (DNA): TGCGCCAGCAGCTTGGACCCGAACGGGGAGCTGTTTTTT. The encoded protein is CASSLDPNGELFF.